The 30 T cell receptor beta chains below were found in one sample sequenced in a study of blood T cell repertoires in COVID-19. The protocol was immunoSEQ multiplex PCR, while the TCRdb copy is restricted to in-frame clones and leaves out a portion. The sample holds hundreds of thousands of clones, around 87% seen once. The sample was PBMCs or T cells enriched from blood (not recorded which). These receptors all stem from a man in his forties in a cohort exposed to, infected with or recovered from COVID-19 (not recorded which).

The chain is built from TRBV6-5 and TRBJ2-7, with 7 bases fitting TRBD1. The CDR3 spans 13 residues. J gave up 7 bases and V 4 bases, and 7 bases lay outside the gene matches. Germline lookup yields CDR1 MNHEY and CDR2 SVGAGI. CDR3 coding DNA: TGTGCCAGCAGTTCCGACAGGGCGGAAGAGCAGTACTTC. This sequence encodes CASSSDRAEEQYF.

The chain is built from TRBV2 and TRBJ1-2; 10 bases line up with TRBD1. Trimming took 7 bases from V and 2 from J; bases not matched to a gene: 4. The CDR3 spans 14 residues. In germline, CDR1 is SNHLY, CDR2 FYNNEI. This CDR3 is CASTWGQGNYGYTF. For the CDR3, the DNA is TGTGCCAGCACTTGGGGACAGGGGAACTATGGCTACACCTTC.

The chain links TRBV5-1 to TRBJ2-5; TRBD2 agrees at 12 bases. Germline V gives CDR1 SGHRS, CDR2 YFSETQ. The CDR3 has 16 residues. The V and J ends lost 1 base and 5 bases, in that order; junction bases with no gene match: 6. The CDR3 spells CASSLLTGTSGETQYF. For the CDR3, the DNA is TGCGCCAGCAGCTTGCTCACCGGGACTAGCGGGGAGACCCAGTACTTC.

The V call is TRBV6-1, the J call TRBJ2-7, with 7 bases that match TRBD1. Germline lookup yields CDR1 MNHNS and CDR2 SASEGT. This CDR3 contains 15 residues. The trim removed 3 bases at V and 0 bases at J, leaving 5 bases unmatched. The CDR3, as DNA: TGTGCCAGCAGTGAGACAGGGATTTCCTCCTACGAGCAGTACTTC. This gives the protein CASSETGISSYEQYF.

There are a few counts of this clone. V usage is TRBV10-2 and J usage is TRBJ2-4; 7 bases match TRBD2. The germline CDR1 and CDR2 sequences are WSHSY and SAAADI. The CDR3 totals 14 residues. V lost 4 bases, J lost 3 bases, and 3 bases stayed unmatched. CDR3 nucleotides: TGCGCCAGCAGTGTGGTAGCGGGCAAAAACATTCAGTACTTC. Translating gives CASSVVAGKNIQYF.

Of note for this clone: The same CDR3 also results from other DNA sequences found in this sample. The V call is TRBV20-1, the J call TRBJ2-7; D is ambiguous. The length of the CDR3 is 11 residues. V was cut by 3 bases and J by 2 bases, with 5 bases left in between. Germline CDR1 and CDR2: DFQATT and SNEGSKA (reference sequence). CDR3 in DNA: TGCAGTGCTAGGGAGACCTACGAGCAGTACTTC. Its protein product is CSARETYEQYF.

The V gene is TRBV20-1, the J gene TRBJ1-6, with D possibly TRBD1 on 5 matching bases. V lost 3 bases and J 5 bases, leaving 11 bases between the germline ends. Germline V CDR1 and CDR2: DFQATT, SNEGSKA (reference sequence). This CDR3 has 14 amino acids. The CDR3 loop is CSASGGRDNSPLHF. CDR3 nucleotides: TGCAGTGCTAGTGGCGGCAGGGATAATTCACCCCTCCACTTT.

Ten or more counts support this clone. V usage is TRBV4-1 and J usage is TRBJ2-3; 12 nucleotides match TRBD2. This CDR3 region has 17 residues. V trimming: 0 bases; J trimming: 2 bases; junction bases outside the gene matches: 3. Germline V gene lookup returns CDR1 MGHRA and CDR2 YSYEKL. The DNA for the CDR3 is TGCGCCAGCAGCCAAGATGGACTAGCGGGGCCCACAGATACGCAGTATTTT. It codes for CASSQDGLAGPTDTQYF.

This sequence joins TRBV5-4 and TRBJ2-2; TRBD1 agrees at 7 bases. Per germline, CDR1 SGHNT and CDR2 YYREEE (reference sequence). The CDR3 is 16 residues long. V was clipped by 4 bases and J by 1 base; unmatched bases: 7. The CDR3 DNA reads TGTGCCAGCAGCCATGCTACAGGGGAGAACACCGGGGAGCTGTTTTTT. Translated, it gives CASSHATGENTGELFF.

This chain links TRBV5-1 with TRBJ1-1, with D perhaps TRBD1 (5 bases). CDR3 length: 14 amino acids. Deletions cut 1 base from V and 4 bases from J, with 11 bases between. CDR1 is SGHRS and CDR2 is YFSETQ in the germline V gene. The CDR3 protein is CASSLYGGGTEAFF. The CDR3 nucleotides read TGCGCCAGCAGCTTGTACGGGGGAGGCACTGAAGCTTTCTTT.

The gene calls are TRBV2 and TRBJ1-5; D not certain. Germline lookup yields CDR1 SNHLY and CDR2 FYNNEI. Trimming shortened V by 3 bases and J by 6 bases, and 12 bases separated the two germline ends. The CDR3 runs to 14 residues. Here the CDR3 DNA reads TGTGCCAGCAGTGAGAGGAGGGCTATTCAGCCCCAGCATTTT. This encodes CASSERRAIQPQHF.

The rearrangement links TRBV14 to TRBJ1-2; TRBD1 agrees at 7 bases. The CDR3 has 15 residues. The germline gives CDR1 SGHDN, CDR2 FVKESK. The ends lost 2 bases at V and 2 bases at J; junction bases unmatched: 5. The chain's CDR3 is CASSQLQGTNYGYTF. The DNA of the CDR3 is TGTGCCAGCAGCCAACTACAGGGGACAAACTATGGCTACACCTTC.

V usage is TRBV27 and J usage is TRBJ1-3; 8 nucleotides line up with TRBD1. CDR1 is MNHEY, CDR2 SMNVEV, per germline (reference sequence). Trimming cost V 5 bases and J 0 bases; bases outside gene matches: 9. CDR3 length: 17 residues. CDR3 nucleotides: TGTGCCAGCAGTCCGAACCGACAGGGGTTCTCTGGAAACACCATATATTTT. Translating it yields CASSPNRQGFSGNTIYF.

The genes are TRBV3-1 (or the pseudogene TRBV3-2) and TRBJ2-1; 11 nucleotides align to TRBD2. CDR3 length: 15 amino acids. Germline CDR1 reads LGHDT; CDR2 reads YNNKEL (reference sequence). Germline trimming cut 2 bases from V and 8 bases from J; bases unmatched to any gene: 5. The chain's CDR3 is CASSQLTSGSYEQFF. The DNA of the CDR3 is TGTGCCAGCAGCCAATTAACTAGCGGGAGCTATGAGCAGTTCTTC.

The chain combines TRBV7-6 with TRBJ1-1; tentatively, D is TRBD1 (6 bases). With 5 bases removed from V and 1 base from J, the gap between germline ends came to 17 bases. Germline CDR1 SGHVS, CDR2 FNYEAQ. CDR3 length: 16 residues. Here the CDR3 reads CASSPRMRTENTEAFF. The CDR3 coding sequence is TGTGCCAGCAGCCCTAGGATGAGGACAGAGAACACTGAAGCTTTCTTT.

The CDR3 spells CASSFPDRGIEELFF. The CDR3 DNA reads TGTGCCAGCAGCTTCCCGGACAGGGGTATCGAGGAGCTGTTTTTT. V is TRBV7-9 and J is TRBJ2-2; 9 bases agree with TRBD1. The germline V gene has CDR1 SEHNR and CDR2 FQNEAQ (reference sequence). With 3 bases clipped from V and 10 bases from J, the junction kept 9 bases outside the gene matches. The CDR3 is made up of 15 amino acids.

The J gene is TRBJ2-3, the V gene TRBV6-4; 9 nucleotides line up with TRBD2. This CDR3 contains 15 residues. J lost 2 bases, V lost 6 bases, and 6 bases had no gene match. Looked up from germline, CDR1 is MRHNA and CDR2 is SNTAGT. As DNA, the CDR3 is TGTGCCAGCAGCCCGGGACTAGCCGACACAGATACGCAGTATTTT. Translating it yields CASSPGLADTDTQYF.

This sequence joins TRBV5-1 and TRBJ2-1; 10 nucleotides match TRBD1. The CDR3 totals 15 residues. The junction had 2 bases not matched to a gene; V was cut back by 0 bases and J by 5 bases. Per germline, CDR1 SGHRS and CDR2 YFSETQ. The CDR3 spells CASSLATGGNNEQFF. DNA for the CDR3: TGCGCCAGCAGCTTGGCGACAGGGGGCAACAATGAGCAGTTCTTC.

The gene calls are TRBV6-4 and TRBJ2-1; 14 bases map to TRBD2. Germline trimming cut 3 bases from V and 8 bases from J; bases unmatched to any gene: 0. The CDR3 runs 14 residues. Germline lookup yields CDR1 MRHNA and CDR2 SNTAGT. For the CDR3, the DNA is TGTGCCAGCAGTGAGGGACTAGCGGGAGATGAGCAGTTCTTC. Translated, it gives CASSEGLAGDEQFF.

The chain recombines TRBV28 with TRBJ1-2; possibly TRBD1 for D (5 bases). Trimming pared 5 bases from V and 5 bases from J, leaving 12 bases between. The germline CDR1 and CDR2 sequences are MDHEN and SYDVKM. This CDR3 is built from 13 residues. CDR3 DNA sequence: TGTGCCAGCAGTCCCCGGCGGGGGTATGGCTACACCTTC. As protein: CASSPRRGYGYTF.

The V call is TRBV12-5, the J call TRBJ2-1, with D perhaps matching TRBD2 (5 bases). Trimming cost V 0 bases and J 9 bases, with 9 bases left between them. The CDR3 runs to 13 residues. Germline V lookup: CDR1 LGHNT, CDR2 FRNRAP. DNA of the CDR3: TGTGCTAGTGGTTTGGTACAAGAGGGTGAGCAGTTCTTC. It translates to CASGLVQEGEQFF.

This clone appeared once. The J gene is TRBJ1-4, the V gene TRBV2; D is possibly TRBD1 (5 bases). This CDR3 is 17 amino acids long. V shed 7 bases and J shed 2 bases, with 20 bases lying between them. CDR1 SNHLY and CDR2 FYNNEI come from the germline V gene. The chain's CDR3 is CASTSMGRVVTNEKLFF. For the CDR3, the DNA is TGTGCCAGCACCAGTATGGGCAGGGTAGTGACTAATGAAAAACTGTTTTTT.

This chain joins TRBV10-1 and TRBJ2-5; possible D gene TRBD1, 6 bases. CDR1 and CDR2 from the germline V gene are WNHNN and SYGVQD (reference sequence). The CDR3 has 17 amino acids. Trimming stripped 2 bases from V and 0 bases from J, with 16 bases between. The CDR3 spells CASSEGQGMGNQETQYF. CDR3 DNA sequence: TGCGCCAGCAGTGAGGGGCAGGGGATGGGCAACCAAGAGACCCAGTACTTC.

The chain uses TRBV2 and TRBJ1-5; D unclear. This CDR3 contains 14 residues. Germline values: CDR1 SNHLY, CDR2 FYNNEI. V gave up 6 bases and J gave up 0 bases, with 9 bases separating them. Written as DNA, the CDR3 is TGTGCCAGCAGGGTCGGGAATAGCAATCAGCCCCAGCATTTT. Protein: CASRVGNSNQPQHF.

The chain links TRBV27 to TRBJ2-2; TRBD2 matches 12 bases. V dropped 6 bases and J dropped 6; count of bases not matched to a gene: 11. CDR1 MNHEY and CDR2 SMNVEV come from the germline V gene (reference sequence). This CDR3 is built from 17 residues. DNA for the CDR3: TGTGCCAGCAGCTATAGACTAGCGGGAGATTGGTCCGGGGAGCTGTTTTTT. The encoded protein is CASSYRLAGDWSGELFF.

The chain has TRBV6-5 and TRBJ2-4; maybe TRBD1 (6 bases). Trimming took 0 bases from V and 9 from J, leaving 18 bases between them. Germline CDR1 reads MNHEY; CDR2 reads SVGAGI. There are 16 residues in the CDR3. The CDR3 here is CASSYSLSTGHTIQYF. As DNA, the CDR3 is TGTGCCAGCAGTTACTCGCTTAGTACAGGGCACACCATTCAGTACTTC.

The chain combines TRBV6-5 with TRBJ1-1; 8 bases fit TRBD1. J was trimmed by 3 bases and V by 6 bases; bases with no gene match: 3. This CDR3 has 13 residues. The germline gives CDR1 MNHEY, CDR2 SVGAGI. The CDR3 spells CASRPQGDTEAFF. In DNA form, the CDR3 reads TGTGCCAGCAGACCACAGGGGGACACTGAAGCTTTCTTT.

The chain has TRBV30 and TRBJ2-2; D possibly corresponds to TRBD2 (5 bases). This CDR3 has 16 amino acids. Germline V CDR1 and CDR2: GTSNPN, SVGIG (reference sequence). V shed 3 bases and J shed 3 bases, with 17 bases lying between them. As DNA, the CDR3 is TGTGCCTGGAGCCGCCTAGATATTAGCGACACCGGGGAGCTGTTTTTT. The encoded protein is CAWSRLDISDTGELFF.

The chain is built from TRBV6-1 and TRBJ2-1; perhaps TRBD2 as D (6 bases). The V gene lost 3 bases and the J gene lost 5 bases, with 14 bases spanning the gap. Germline CDR1 MNHNS, CDR2 SASEGT. This CDR3 is 15 amino acids long. The CDR3 DNA is TGTGCCAGCAGTGATGGAGGGCGCAAGGACAATGAGCAGTTCTTC. Protein product: CASSDGGRKDNEQFF.

This clone was observed once. This chain uses TRBV11-2 with TRBJ2-1; 13 nucleotides agree with TRBD2. Germline V CDR1 and CDR2: SGHAT, FQNNGV. Trimming took 5 bases from V and 6 from J; bases not matched to a gene: 4. The CDR3 is 15 residues long. CDR3 in amino acids: CASSRTSGSFNEQFF. CDR3 DNA sequence: TGTGCCAGCAGCCGGACTAGCGGGAGTTTCAATGAGCAGTTCTTC. Using reference TRBV11-2 and TRBJ2-1 for the parts outside the CDR3, the full variable domain is EAGVAQSPRYKIIEKRQSVAFWCNPISGHATLYWYQQILGQGPKLLIQFQNNGVVDDSQLPKDRFSAERLKGVDSTLKIQPAKLEDSAVYLCASSRTSGSFNEQFFGPGTRLTVL.